Detailed here is one T cell receptor (beta chain). This sample is drawn from a study of regulatory T cells in long-lasting Graves disease. CDR1 and CDR2 from the germline V gene are LGHDT and YNNKEL (reference sequence). With 3 bases removed from V and 3 bases from J, the gap between germline ends came to 8 bases. The CDR3 loop spans 13 amino acids. The time point denotes: newly diagnosed GD, antithyroid drugs for less than 3 months. RNA extracted from PBMCs served as the sequencing template. Per American Thyroid Association guidelines, Graves' disease was diagnosed. Arm-PCR of CDR3 regions with iRepertoire HTBI primers generated TCR beta libraries. TCRdb reanalysed the multiplex PCR reads using MiXCR and keeps one entry per CDR3 protein. The sample carries 440,000 or so distinct CDR3 sequences, about 15% recorded once. This sample was shared with a second study, whose subject was T cells in Graves' hyperthyroidism and ophthalmopathy.

This sequence was found in a woman in her twenties or thirties with Graves disease. Sample: peripheral blood mononuclear cells (PBMCs), taken at new diagnosis, from a patient treated with antithyroid drugs. The gene calls are TRBV3-1 and TRBJ2-5; D gene unclear. CDR3: CASSHLRKETQYF. The DNA for the CDR3 is TGTGCCAGCAGCCATCTTCGCAAAGAGACCCAGTACTTC.